This entry describes one TCR beta chain. This clone was seen only a few times. It has no known antigen specificity. There are no base qualities to consult, and no much larger clone falls within one base. The CDR3 regions of human TCRbeta chains were analyzed by immunosequencing. Under the source paper's analysis protocol: Repertoire TCRs were matched against a reference library of SARS-CoV-2-specific TCRs generated with the MIRA antigen-specificity platform. Breadth meant the fraction of unique TCRs that were SARS-CoV-2-associated, whereas depth meant the fraction of total T cells that were SARS-CoV-2-associated. Each spike-specific TCR was assigned to its reactive spike region and to a CD4 or CD8 class using the MIRA data. Log10-transformed breadth and depth values were compared by one-way ANOVA with Sidak's multiple comparisons tests. In TCRdb, the immuneACCESS table is reduced to in-frame sequences with V and J assigned. These tables do not hold every clone; where another copy was compared, an unresolved V gene accounts for under half, and the others remain unexplained. V and J calls and clone size come straight from that table; D and trimming were deduced from the DNA. The sample table contains nearly 110,000 clones; only one count was recorded for about 85% of them. The top ten clones comprise around 4.7% of the sample.

The entry originates in a study of T cell responses to AZD1222 COVID-19 vaccine (dated by TCRdb to the early 2020s). Concerning the study at large: TCR sequencing was performed for roughly 250 trial participants, of whom approximately 200 were given two doses of AZD1222 and around 26 were given two doses of MenACWY control vaccine. Trial participants were enrolled into age subgroups of 18-55, 56-69 and 70-plus years, which contained 148, 28 and 57 TCR-sequenced participants, respectively.

Beyond this particular receptor, the publication reports: Because no samples from the day 14 peak response were available, repertoires could be characterized only after the peak T cell response. The whole spike protein was spanned by vaccine-associated CD4 TCRs, and dominant responses were seen in regions 160-218 and 743-854. The 56-69-year group was small, and its depth increase did not reach significance, likely because of low power. Spike-specific TCR breadth and depth rose significantly after two AZD1222 doses compared with day 0 and with MenACWY recipients. Most participants were white British and females outnumbered males, and the authors suggested that clonal diversity may have been underestimated. Reportedly, close to half of the unique spike-specific TCRs recognized epitopes lying outside the regions that are mutated in the B.1.351 and B.1.1.7 variants. Only six AZD1222 recipients were SARS-CoV-2 seropositive at baseline, limiting conclusions about previously exposed vaccinees.

Trimming costs V 5 bases and J 5 bases, and their ends lie 15 bases apart. From a lookup of the germline V gene, CDR1 and CDR2 are SGHVS and FQNEAQ. From the cysteine up to the phenylalanine, the CDR3 has a length of 14 residues. Only the CDR3 region is kept as DNA, spanning 42 bases read in frame from base 1. The time point label of this sample denotes: about 28 days (+/-7) after the second vaccine dose. AZD1222 recipients whose second dose came at about 4 weeks and those whose second dose came at about 12 weeks were combined into one group, since spike-specific TCR depth and breadth did not differ between the two schedules. Vaccinee samples were obtained from the UK trials COV001 and COV002, which included a single-blind randomized controlled phase 2/3 trial of AZD1222 (ChAdOx1 nCoV-19) in healthy adults. For TCRbeta chain sequencing, PBMC samples were collected from trial participants at day 0 and at day 28 after the second dose.

The sample consisted of peripheral blood, taken 28 days after the second AZD1222 dose. The source is an adult who received the AZD1222 COVID-19 vaccine. The V and J genes are TRBV7-8 and TRBJ1-1; the best D guess is TRBD1, with 5 bases matching. The base sequence is TGTGCCAGCAGCACGGGGTTAGGGGAAACTGAAGCTTTCTTT. Its amino acids are CASSTGLGETEAFF.